This TCR beta chain was captured by sequencing in a study of high-grade serous ovarian cancer treatment subgroups. Tumor samples were taken before definitive surgery or chemotherapy. TCRdb's copy holds only in-frame clones and misses some; the assay was immunoSEQ multiplex PCR. Of some 3,300 clones listed, roughly two thirds are singletons. In germline, CDR1 is SQVTM, CDR2 ANQGSEA. V shed 3 bases and J shed 11 bases, with 10 bases lying between them. This CDR3 comprises 10 residues. The specimen was tumor tissue. The V gene is TRBV29-1, the J gene TRBJ1-1; unclear D gene. This sequence was found in a human donor with high-grade serous ovarian cancer. The CDR3 spells CSVDMSEAFF. The CDR3 DNA sequence: TGCAGCGTTGACATGTCAGAGGCTTTCTTT. Together with reference TRBV29-1 and TRBJ1-1, the CDR3 gives the full variable domain: SAVISQKPSRDICQRGTSLTIQCQVDSQVTMMFWYRQQPGQSLTLIATANQGSEATYESGFVIDKFPISRPNLTFSTLTVSNMSPEDSSIYLCSVDMSEAFFGQGTRLTVV.